The T cell receptor beta chain under discussion was sequenced for a study of blood T cell repertoires in COVID-19. Study-level information: The United States, Italy and Spain were the sources of the acute and convalescent COVID-19 samples. The analysed material was cDNA or gDNA that came from T cells, B-cell-depleted T cells, or PBMCs.

This CDR3 has 12 amino acids. Germline loops: CDR1 MNHEY, CDR2 SVGEGT. Trimming took off 5 bases at V and 8 bases at J, with 12 bases between the two ends. Per the original data handling: Nucleated cell counts were estimated from reference gene primer amplification. The assay was immunoSEQ multiplex PCR, and TCRdb's table has in-frame clones only and misses some. For V, J and clone size, that table is used; D and trimming come from the DNA. The table lists about 250,000 clones, 80% to 85% of them singletons, with more than 25% in the top ten. Sequencing was performed on peripheral blood. The chain joins TRBV6-2 or TRBV6-3 to TRBJ1-2; D unresolved. The receptor was derived from a man between 35 and 55 years old with acute or convalescent COVID-19. The CDR3 sequence: CASSPLSWGYTF. The CDR3 DNA is TGTGCCAGCAGTCCCCTATCCTGGGGCTACACCTTC.